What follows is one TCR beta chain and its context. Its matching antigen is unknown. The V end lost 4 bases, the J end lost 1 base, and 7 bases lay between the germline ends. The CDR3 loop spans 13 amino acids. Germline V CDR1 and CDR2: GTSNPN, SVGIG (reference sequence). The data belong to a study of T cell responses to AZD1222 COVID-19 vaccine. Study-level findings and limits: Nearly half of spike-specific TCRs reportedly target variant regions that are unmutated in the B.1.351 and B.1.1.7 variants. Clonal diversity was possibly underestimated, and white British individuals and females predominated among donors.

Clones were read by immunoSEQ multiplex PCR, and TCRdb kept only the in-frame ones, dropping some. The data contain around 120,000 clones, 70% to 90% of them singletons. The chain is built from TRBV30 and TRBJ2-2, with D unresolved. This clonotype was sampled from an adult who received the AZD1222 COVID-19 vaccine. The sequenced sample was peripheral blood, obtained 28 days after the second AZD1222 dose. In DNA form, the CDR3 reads TGTGCCTGGAAACAGATGAACACCGGGGAGCTGTTTTTT. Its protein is CAWKQMNTGELFF. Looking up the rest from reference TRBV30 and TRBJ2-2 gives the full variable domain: SQTIHQWPATLVQPVGSPLSLECTVEGTSNPNLYWYRQAAGRGLQLLFYSVGIGQISSEVPQNLSASRPQDRQFILSSKKLLLSDSGFYLCAWKQMNTGELFFGEGSRLTVL.